This TCR beta chain was recorded in a study of shared clonotypes between healthy human individuals. In regard to this clone: Other DNA variants within this sample encode the same CDR3.

Replicate PCRs run on sorted subsets employed 200 ng DNA, approximately 30,000 T cell genomes. The method was immunoSEQ multiplex PCR; TCRdb's version includes in-frame clones alone and lacks a portion of them. The sample holds 2 million to 2.5 million clones, under 97% seen once. This TCR was recovered from a young man in good health. Sequencing was done on a sample of naive CD4+ T cells sorted from blood. Subset in this sample: CD45RA+ positively selected.

CDR3 nucleotides: TGTGCCAGCAGTCGACAGCGGAACACTGAAGCTTTCTTT. As protein: CASSRQRNTEAFF. The gene calls are TRBV6-6 and TRBJ1-1, with D perhaps TRBD1 (5 bases). The CDR3 is made up of 13 amino acids. The germline gives CDR1 MNHNY, CDR2 SVGAGI (reference sequence). V shed 5 bases and J shed 1 base, with 8 bases lying between them.